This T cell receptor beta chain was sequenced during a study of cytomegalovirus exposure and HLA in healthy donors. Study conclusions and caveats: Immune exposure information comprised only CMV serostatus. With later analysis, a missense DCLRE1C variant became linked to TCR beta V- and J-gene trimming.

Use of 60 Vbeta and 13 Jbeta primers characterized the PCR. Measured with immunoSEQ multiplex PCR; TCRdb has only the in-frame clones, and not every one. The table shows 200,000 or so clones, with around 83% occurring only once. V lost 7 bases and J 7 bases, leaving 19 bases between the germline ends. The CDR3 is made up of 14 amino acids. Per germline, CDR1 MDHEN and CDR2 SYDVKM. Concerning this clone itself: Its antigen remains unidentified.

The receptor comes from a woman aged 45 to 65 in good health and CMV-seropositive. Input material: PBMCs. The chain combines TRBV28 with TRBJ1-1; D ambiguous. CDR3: CASTAVPVAGEAFF. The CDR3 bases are TGTGCCAGCACCGCCGTCCCGGTCGCGGGTGAAGCTTTCTTT. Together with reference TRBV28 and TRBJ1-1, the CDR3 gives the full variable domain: DVKVTQSSRYLVKRTGEKVFLECVQDMDHENMFWYRQDPGLGLRLIYFSYDVKMKEKGDIPEGYSVSREKKERFSLILESASTNQTSMYLCASTAVPVAGEAFFGQGTRLTVV.